This T cell receptor beta chain was observed in a study of cytomegalovirus exposure and HLA in healthy donors listed by TCRdb under 2017. Concerning the study at large: According to an earlier analysis of 550 to 750 of the donors, roughly 180 million T cells yielded 95 million to 140 million unique TCR beta sequences and roughly 280 Gb of sequence data. Roughly 300 gigabases of sequencing data and around 80 million unique TCR sequences made up an early release that covered approximately 620 HLA-typed donors. Of the roughly 400 genotyped donors, roughly 80% fell in the genetic ancestry cluster associated with self-reported Caucasian donors. The study aimed to test whether cataloging public T cell receptors could reveal signatures of past pathogen exposure. The study profiled the T cell repertoires of fewer than 850 subjects by immunosequencing and related them to cytomegalovirus serostatus. Along with the approximately 700-subject first cohort, a separate validation cohort of over a hundred different subjects was used. To predict cytomegalovirus infection status, the study combined high-throughput TCR immunosequencing, statistical association of individual TCRs with disease status, and machine learning. A later analysis re-analyzed previously published TCR beta repertoires from about 730 donors and added high-resolution HLA genotyping to study TCR occurrence patterns. The later analysis used no new phenotypic data to find candidate immune exposures, relying instead on TCR beta sequences and their occurrence across donors. An earlier analysis of 587 of the donors used high-throughput TCR beta sequencing to judge whether each TCR beta V gene segment behaved as functional or pseudogenic. Donor age, sex, ethnicity and CMV serostatus were compiled together with the repertoire data. In a later genetic analysis, genome-wide SNP genotypes for about three fifths of the roughly 670 donors were used, and that subset was treated as a discovery cohort. Every discovery cohort repertoire had been produced on one sequencing platform. HLA typing included class I and class II loci at four-digit resolution. The number of typed donors differed by locus: about 620-640 for A, B, C, DRB1 and DQB1; roughly 510 for DQA1; some 590 for DPA1; and roughly 490 for DPB1. Roughly 5 DR-DQ haplotypes were handled as single units for association and clustering, since linkage in the cohort was strong. On average, around 240,000 unique TCR beta nucleotide sequences were sequenced per donor among more than 350 genotyped donors of the cohort, with roughly a sixth of those sequences being non-productive.

Worth noting for this clone: The clone's antigen remains unknown. Base qualities are not provided; no much larger clone lies one nucleotide away.

Summary of the overall study and its limitations: According to a later analysis, parvovirus B19, influenza, CMV and Epstein-Barr virus appeared linked to several top co-occurrence clusters. Most TCR sequences were observed very rarely across donors, whereas some public TCRs were present in many individuals. Compared with the roughly 670-donor mean, donors in an Asian-associated ancestry cluster had fewer N-insertions in productive TCRs, according to a later genetic analysis. In both the original and validation cohorts, the classifier was reported to diagnose cytomegalovirus status with high specificity and sensitivity. Because counts were too low, some 17 rarely observed V segments, including chromosome 9 orphons, were left out of the earlier analysis of 587 of the donors. Assigning TCR associations to individual alleles was difficult when HLA alleles, especially DR and DQ, strongly co-occurred. In a later analysis, HLA-associated TCR beta chains were found to be more clonally expanded and to have lower generation probabilities than equally common non-associated chains. Presence/absence analyses assumed roughly uniform sequencing depth across donors, an assumption that may not hold. A further reported finding was that TCR beta sequences accurately predicted the HLA-A and HLA-B alleles for most subjects in the first cohort. In a later analysis, most CMV-associated TCR beta chains were found to appear HLA-restricted, with HLA associations seemingly driven largely by CMV exposure. Only TCR beta chains were sequenced in this cohort, and the absence of alpha or paired-chain data limited detectable features. Because HLA typing was unavailable for some donors at each locus, only the typed subset was used in association tests. A later genetic analysis associated a missense DCLRE1C variant with V-gene and J-gene trimming of TCR beta chains, and an independent cohort replicated the association. According to the authors, the approach could potentially be generalized to other disease states and immunological phenotypes. In vitro tests confirmed that three of the cytomegalovirus-associated TCR beta chains recognize cytomegalovirus antigens. A cluster of highly shared sequence variants was judged likely to represent a technical artifact of the sequencing pipeline. Correlated functional status among segregating V segments might reflect linkage disequilibrium, but an unknown experimental factor could not be ruled out. Immune exposure information for the cohort was limited to CMV serostatus. An earlier analysis of approximately 590 of the donors showed that most TCR beta V segments appeared in productive rearrangements either about 90% or about 30% of the time, which broadly matched IMGT annotations. A total of 150 to 200 TCR beta chains were listed by the study as associated with cytomegalovirus. In a later analysis, 16,951 TCR beta sequences were associated with specific HLA alleles at a false discovery rate of 0.05. In a later analysis, the rate of TCR association differed among HLA loci, with DRB1 alleles having the most associated TCRs and HLA-C alleles having the fewest. Some IMGT-functional V segments, including TRBV6-2 and TRBV6-3, could not be distinguished by the 87-base-pair reads and were therefore excluded.

The cohort consisted of hundreds of healthy bone marrow donors. At the time of sampling, all cohort members were nominally healthy, though unrecorded immune exposures were likely present. The donor tested CMV seropositive and was one of the 289 seropositive cohort members. Each donor provided a peripheral blood sample, and peripheral blood mononuclear cells were used for TCR beta sequencing. Genomic DNA was extracted from the blood cell samples with the Qiagen DNeasy Blood Extraction Kit. The library was obtained by the immunoSEQ multiplex PCR assay. For the multiplex PCR, a mixture combining 60 forward primers for TCR Vbeta segments and 13 reverse primers for TCR Jbeta segments was used. Amplification of the CDR3 region of rearranged TCR beta genes was performed with a multiplex PCR assay on genomic DNA. The amplified TCR beta libraries were sequenced on the Illumina HiSeq System as 87-base-pair reads. On the authors' methods: A later analysis counted around 72 million unique TCR beta chains across the roughly 700 repertoires, and around 12 million of these chains were shared by at least two donors. Raw reads were error-corrected and collapsed into unique sequences by a nearest-neighbor algorithm in which closely related sequences were merged to remove PCR and sequencing errors. To assign V, D and J gene segments, CDR3 sequences were aligned to IMGT reference sequences. For a sequence to be retained, at least a six-nucleotide match to both a V gene segment and a J gene segment was required. Rearrangements were classified as productive when the CDR3 lacked stop codons and remained in frame with V and J, and all other rearrangements were classified as non-productive. CDR3 was defined according to IMGT convention as the region running from the second conserved V-encoded cysteine to the conserved J-encoded phenylalanine. The earlier analysis of about 530 of the donors excluded any sequence lacking an unambiguous match to a single V gene segment. An earlier analysis of a few hundred of the donors classified V segments as functional when productive rearrangements were above 56.7% and as segregating when the standard deviation between donors was above 5%. To diagnose cytomegalovirus status from the catalog of TCR beta chain sequences, a statistical classification framework was built. In a later analysis, TCR nucleotide sequences were compared against IMGT/GENE-DB human TR gene sequences so that V and J genes could be assigned. The TCRdist pipeline was used in a later analysis to assign CDR3 sequences and most-parsimonious VDJ recombination scenarios. A later analysis defined each TCR beta chain by its CDR3 amino acid sequence plus V-gene family, and excluded reads lacking a unique V-gene family. A later analysis removed nearly 600 highly shared, low-generation-probability nucleotide sequences to deal with suspected cross-contamination and a sequencing artifact. A later analysis calculated a clonal expansion index for each public chain from normalized within-repertoire ranks of inferred template counts. A later analysis computed generation probabilities with a VDJ recombination model fitted to out-of-frame rearrangements, and checked the results against IGoR. Hypergeometric tests were used in a later analysis to score TCR-TCR, TCR-HLA and TCR-CMV co-occurrence, with a repertoire-size bias correction applied to the TCR pairs. A later analysis estimated false discovery rates by permuting HLA or CMV assignments 20 times. In a later analysis, co-occurring TCRs were grouped using DBSCAN, with TCRdist sequence similarity added in when clustering inside HLA-allele-positive subsets. For co-occurrence clustering, repertoires with fewer than 30,000 or more than 120,000 public chains were excluded, along with four to six repertoires with anomalous nucleotide sharing. This immuneACCESS table, as held by TCRdb, lists in-frame sequences with V and J called but not all clones. Of the missing ones, under half trace to an unresolved V gene in checked studies; the others have no known cause. That table supplies the V and J calls and clone size; D and trimming were determined from the DNA. This sample gives about 150,000 clones in total; about 80% of them show up just once. About an eighth of the sample belongs to the ten largest clones.

V lost 4 bases and J lost 7 bases; the stretch between them is 15 bases long. Reading from cysteine to phenylalanine, the CDR3 counts 14 amino acids. The CDR3 DNA has 42 bases and is translated from base 1. CDR1 and CDR2, looked up from the germline V gene, are SGHRS and YFSETQ. The chain couples TRBV5-1 to TRBJ2-1; no D gene can be assigned with confidence. This sequence originates from a man aged 40-49 years in good health and CMV-seropositive. Sequencing was carried out using PBMCs. The encoded CDR3 is CASSPREAPNEQFF. In nucleotides, the sequence is TGCGCCAGCAGCCCCCGTGAAGCCCCTAATGAGCAGTTCTTC.